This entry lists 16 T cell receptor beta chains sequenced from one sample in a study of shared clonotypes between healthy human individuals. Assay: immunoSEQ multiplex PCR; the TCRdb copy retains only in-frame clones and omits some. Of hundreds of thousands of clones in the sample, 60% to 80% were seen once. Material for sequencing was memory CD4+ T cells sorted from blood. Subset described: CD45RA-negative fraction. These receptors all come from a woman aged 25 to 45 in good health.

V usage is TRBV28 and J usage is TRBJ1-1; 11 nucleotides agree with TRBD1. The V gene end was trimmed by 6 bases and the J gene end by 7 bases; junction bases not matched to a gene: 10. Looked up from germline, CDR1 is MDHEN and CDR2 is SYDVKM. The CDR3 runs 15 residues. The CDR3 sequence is CASRDGQGARSEAFF. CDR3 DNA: TGTGCCAGCAGGGACGGACAGGGGGCAAGAAGTGAAGCTTTCTTT.

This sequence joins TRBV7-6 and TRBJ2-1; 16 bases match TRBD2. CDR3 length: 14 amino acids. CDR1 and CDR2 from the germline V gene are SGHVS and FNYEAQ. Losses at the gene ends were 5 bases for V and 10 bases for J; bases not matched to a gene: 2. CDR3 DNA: TGTGCCAGCAGCACGGGACTAGCGGGAGGGGAGCAGTTCTTC. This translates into CASSTGLAGGEQFF.

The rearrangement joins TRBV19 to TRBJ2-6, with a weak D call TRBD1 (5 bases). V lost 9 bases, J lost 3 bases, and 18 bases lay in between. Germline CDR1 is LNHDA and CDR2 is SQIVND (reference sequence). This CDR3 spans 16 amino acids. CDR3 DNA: TGTGCCAGCCGGCAACCTTTAGGGGTTGGGGCCAACGTCCTGACTTTC. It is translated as CASRQPLGVGANVLTF. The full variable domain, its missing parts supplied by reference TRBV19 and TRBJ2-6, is DGGITQSPKYLFRKEGQNVTLSCEQNLNHDAMYWYRQDPGQGLRLIYYSQIVNDFQKGDIAEGYSVSREKKESFPLTVTSAQKNPTAFYLCASRQPLGVGANVLTFGAGSRLTVL.

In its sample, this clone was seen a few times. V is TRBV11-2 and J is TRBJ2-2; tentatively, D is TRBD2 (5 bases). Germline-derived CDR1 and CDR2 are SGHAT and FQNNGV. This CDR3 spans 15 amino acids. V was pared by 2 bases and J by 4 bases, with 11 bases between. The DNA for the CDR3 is TGTGCCAGCAGCTTAATAACGGGAACCACCGGGGAGCTGTTTTTT. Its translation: CASSLITGTTGELFF.

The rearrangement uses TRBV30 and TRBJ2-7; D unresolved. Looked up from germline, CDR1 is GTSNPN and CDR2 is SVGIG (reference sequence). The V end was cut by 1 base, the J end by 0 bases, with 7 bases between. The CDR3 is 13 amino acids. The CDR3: CAWSGAYSYEQYF. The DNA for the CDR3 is TGTGCCTGGAGTGGAGCGTACTCCTACGAGCAGTACTTC.

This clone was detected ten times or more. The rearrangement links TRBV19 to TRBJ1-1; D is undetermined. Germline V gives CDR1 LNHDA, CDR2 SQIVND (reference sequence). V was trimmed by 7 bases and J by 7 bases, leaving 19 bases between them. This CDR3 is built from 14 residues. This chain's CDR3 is CASINRGVVGEAFF. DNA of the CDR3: TGTGCCAGTATTAATCGTGGTGTTGTCGGTGAAGCTTTCTTT. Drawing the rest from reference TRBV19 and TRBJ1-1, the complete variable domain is DGGITQSPKYLFRKEGQNVTLSCEQNLNHDAMYWYRQDPGQGLRLIYYSQIVNDFQKGDIAEGYSVSREKKESFPLTVTSAQKNPTAFYLCASINRGVVGEAFFGQGTRLTVV.

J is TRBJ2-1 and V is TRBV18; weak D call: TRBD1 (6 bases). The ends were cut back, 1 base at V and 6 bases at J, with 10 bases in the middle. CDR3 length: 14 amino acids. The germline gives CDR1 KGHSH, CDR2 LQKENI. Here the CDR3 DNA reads TGTGCCAGCTCACCACTCCAGGGGACCAATGAGCAGTTCTTC. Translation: CASSPLQGTNEQFF.

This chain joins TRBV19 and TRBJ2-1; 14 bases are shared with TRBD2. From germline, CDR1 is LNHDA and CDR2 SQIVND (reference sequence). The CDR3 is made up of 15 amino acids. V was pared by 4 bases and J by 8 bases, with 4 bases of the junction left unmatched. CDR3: CASSSGTSGSHEQFF. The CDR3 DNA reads TGTGCCAGTAGTAGTGGGACTAGCGGGAGCCATGAGCAGTTCTTC.

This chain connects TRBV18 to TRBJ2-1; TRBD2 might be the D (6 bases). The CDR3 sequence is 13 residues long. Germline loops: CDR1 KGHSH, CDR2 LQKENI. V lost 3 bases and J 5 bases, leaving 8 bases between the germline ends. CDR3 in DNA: TGTGCCAGCTCACCCGGGACTCACAATGAGCAGTTCTTC. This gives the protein CASSPGTHNEQFF.

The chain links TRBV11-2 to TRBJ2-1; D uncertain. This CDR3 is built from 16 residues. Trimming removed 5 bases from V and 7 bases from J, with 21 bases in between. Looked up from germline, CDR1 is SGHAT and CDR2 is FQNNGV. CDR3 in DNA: TGTGCCAGCAGCACCCGAACGAGGCAGAGCCCTAATGAGCAGTTCTTC. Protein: CASSTRTRQSPNEQFF.

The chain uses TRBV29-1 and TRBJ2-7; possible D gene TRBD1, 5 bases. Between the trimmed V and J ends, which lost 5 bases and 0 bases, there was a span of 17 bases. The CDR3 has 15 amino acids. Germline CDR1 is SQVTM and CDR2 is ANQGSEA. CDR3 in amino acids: CSVLAAGLSSYEQYF. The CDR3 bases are TGCAGCGTTTTGGCTGCAGGGCTAAGCTCCTACGAGCAGTACTTC.

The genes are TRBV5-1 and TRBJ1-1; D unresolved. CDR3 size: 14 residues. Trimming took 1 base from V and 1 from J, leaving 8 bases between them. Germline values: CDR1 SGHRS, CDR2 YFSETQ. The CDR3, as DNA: TGCGCCAGCAGCTTGACGGCACAGAACACTGAAGCTTTCTTT. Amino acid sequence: CASSLTAQNTEAFF.

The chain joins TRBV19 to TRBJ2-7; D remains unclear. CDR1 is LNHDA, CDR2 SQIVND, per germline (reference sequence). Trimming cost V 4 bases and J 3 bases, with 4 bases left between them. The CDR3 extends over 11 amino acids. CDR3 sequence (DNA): TGTGCCAGTAGTAGGGGCTACGAGCAGTACTTC. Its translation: CASSRGYEQYF.

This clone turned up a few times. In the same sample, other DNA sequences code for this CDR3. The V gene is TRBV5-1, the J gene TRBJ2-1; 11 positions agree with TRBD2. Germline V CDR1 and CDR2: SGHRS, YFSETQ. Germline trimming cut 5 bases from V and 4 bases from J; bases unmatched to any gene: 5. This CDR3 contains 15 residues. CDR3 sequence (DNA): TGCGCCAGCAGTTCTTCTAGCGGGGGGTACAATGAGCAGTTCTTC. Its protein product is CASSSSSGGYNEQFF.

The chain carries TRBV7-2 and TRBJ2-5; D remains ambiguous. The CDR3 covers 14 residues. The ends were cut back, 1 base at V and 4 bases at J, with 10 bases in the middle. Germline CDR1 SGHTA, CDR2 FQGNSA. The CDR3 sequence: CASSLGVGGETQYF. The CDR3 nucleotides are TGTGCCAGCAGCTTAGGGGTTGGTGGAGAGACCCAGTACTTC. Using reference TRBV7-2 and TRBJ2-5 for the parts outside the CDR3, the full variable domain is GAGVSQSPSNKVTEKGKDVELRCDPISGHTALYWYRQSLGQGLEFLIYFQGNSAPDKSGLPSDRFSAERTGGSVSTLTIQRTQQEDSAVYLCASSLGVGGETQYFGPGTRLLVL.

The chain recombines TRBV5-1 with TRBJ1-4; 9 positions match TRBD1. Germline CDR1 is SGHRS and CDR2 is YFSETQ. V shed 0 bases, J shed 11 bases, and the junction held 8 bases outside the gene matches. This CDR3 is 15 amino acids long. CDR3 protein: CASSLDRDRVSKLFF. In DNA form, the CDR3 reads TGCGCCAGCAGCTTGGACCGGGACAGGGTGTCCAAACTGTTTTTT.